These 13 T cell receptor beta chains share one sample of origin, sequenced in a study of Tregs in tolerant kidney transplant recipients. The protocol was immunoSEQ multiplex PCR, while the TCRdb copy is restricted to in-frame clones and leaves out a portion. The table lists under 90,000 clones, roughly nine tenths of them singletons. Recipients received nonmyeloablative bone marrow transplants from related graft donors, with transient mixed chimerism. The starting material was CD4+ T cells from blood (PBMCs), obtained 24 months after the transplant. These receptors were obtained from a human patient who received a combined kidney and bone marrow transplant. Some T cells here may be from the graft donor.

The DNA of the CDR3 is TGTGCCAGCAGCTCGACAGGGATAAATGAAAAACTGTTTTTT. This sequence encodes CASSSTGINEKLFF. The chain is built from TRBV11-2 and TRBJ1-4; 7 nucleotides agree with TRBD1. Germline values: CDR1 SGHAT, CDR2 FQNNGV. The trim removed 4 bases at V and 5 bases at J, leaving 4 bases unmatched. This CDR3 spans 14 amino acids.

The rearrangement links TRBV7-9 to TRBJ1-4, with D unclear. Trimming left V 2 bases short and J 6 bases short, with 13 bases between. The germline CDR1 and CDR2 sequences are SEHNR and FQNEAQ (reference sequence). The CDR3 loop spans 15 amino acids. The CDR3 here is CASSLSSGSYEKLFF. The CDR3 region has the DNA TGTGCCAGCAGCTTATCATCGGGAAGCTATGAAAAACTGTTTTTT.

The chain joins TRBV5-1 to TRBJ1-2, with a tentative D call TRBD1 (5 bases). The V gene's germline CDR1 is SGHRS and CDR2 YFSETQ. This CDR3 is built from 14 residues. V was trimmed by 5 bases and J by 2 bases, leaving 13 bases between them. CDR3 sequence: CASSGGTTNYGYTF. CDR3 bases: TGCGCCAGCAGTGGCGGGACCACAAACTATGGCTACACCTTC.

This chain links TRBV30 with TRBJ1-5, with no clear D. This CDR3 contains 13 residues. Trimming cost V 3 bases and J 5 bases, with 11 bases left between them. CDR1 is GTSNPN, CDR2 SVGIG, per germline (reference sequence). The CDR3 loop reads CAWSPRLDQPQHF. In nucleotides, the CDR3 is TGTGCCTGGAGCCCGCGGCTAGATCAGCCCCAGCATTTT. Filled out from reference TRBV30 and TRBJ1-5, the complete variable domain reads SQTIHQWPATLVQPVGSPLSLECTVEGTSNPNLYWYRQAAGRGLQLLFYSVGIGQISSEVPQNLSASRPQDRQFILSSKKLLLSDSGFYLCAWSPRLDQPQHFGDGTRLSIL.

This chain uses TRBV11-3 with TRBJ2-2; no clear D. CDR1 is SGHNT, CDR2 YENEEA, per germline. The CDR3 runs to 13 residues. V lost 2 bases and J 5 bases, leaving 6 bases between the germline ends. DNA for the CDR3: TGTGCCAGCAGCTTAAAAGAGACCGGGGAGCTGTTTTTT. Translation gives CASSLKETGELFF.

CDR3 DNA sequence: TGTGCCAGCAGTTTTAGTCTAGCGGATACGCAGTATTTT. Protein product: CASSFSLADTQYF. This chain connects TRBV25-1 to TRBJ2-3; possible D gene TRBD2, 6 bases. Trimming removed 5 bases at V and 6 bases at J, with 12 bases between. This CDR3 is 13 amino acids long. CDR1 MGHDK and CDR2 SYGVNS come from the germline V gene. The variable domain in full, with the rest retrieved from reference TRBV25-1 and TRBJ2-3, is EADIYQTPRYLVIGTGKKITLECSQTMGHDKMYWYQQDPGMELHLIHYSYGVNSTEKGDLSSESTVSRIRTEHFPLTLESARPSHTSQYLCASSFSLADTQYFGPGTRLTVL.

This chain uses TRBV10-3 with TRBJ1-2, with unresolved D. In germline, CDR1 is ENHRY, CDR2 SYGVKD. The CDR3 extends over 14 amino acids. Trimming cost V 2 bases and J 0 bases, with 7 bases left between them. The CDR3 here is CAISEMAANYGYTF. The CDR3 coding sequence is TGTGCCATCAGTGAGATGGCGGCTAACTATGGCTACACCTTC.

This clone is a singleton in its sample. CDR3 region: CASSFAGGSFDTQYF. DNA of the CDR3: TGTGCCAGTAGTTTCGCGGGGGGCAGTTTCGATACGCAGTATTTT. The chain links TRBV19 to TRBJ2-3, with 8 positions matching TRBD2. V dropped 5 bases and J dropped 6; count of bases not matched to a gene: 10. The germline V gene encodes CDR1 LNHDA and CDR2 SQIVND (reference sequence). The CDR3 is 15 amino acids.

The chain combines TRBV5-5 with TRBJ1-1; D uncertain. Trimming removed 2 bases at V and 0 bases at J, with 11 bases between. The germline gives CDR1 SGHKS, CDR2 YYEKEE (reference sequence). This CDR3 region has 15 residues. This CDR3 is CASSFEAALNTEAFF. Here the CDR3 DNA reads TGTGCCAGCAGCTTCGAGGCGGCTTTGAACACTGAAGCTTTCTTT. Combining the CDR3 with reference TRBV5-5 and TRBJ1-1 gives the whole variable domain DAGVTQSPTHLIKTRGQQVTLRCSPISGHKSVSWYQQVLGQGPQFIFQYYEKEERGRGNFPDRFSARQFPNYSSELNVNALLLGDSALYLCASSFEAALNTEAFFGQGTRLTVV.

The CDR3 nucleotides read TGTGCCAGCAGTTTCGGGACAGGCCCCTACGAGCAGTACTTC. It specifies CASSFGTGPYEQYF. The chain couples TRBV27 to TRBJ2-7; 8 bases line up with TRBD1. This CDR3 spans 14 amino acids. Germline V gene lookup returns CDR1 MNHEY and CDR2 SMNVEV (reference sequence). The trim removed 3 bases at V and 2 bases at J, leaving 3 bases unmatched.

The V and J genes are TRBV30 and TRBJ2-3, with 8 nucleotides matching TRBD1. CDR3 length: 14 residues. Germline assignment: CDR1 GTSNPN and CDR2 SVGIG (reference sequence). V was pared by 2 bases and J by 5 bases, with 6 bases of the junction left unmatched. This CDR3 reads CAWSSTGDGDTQYF. The CDR3 region has the DNA TGTGCCTGGAGTTCGACAGGGGATGGAGATACGCAGTATTTT. The complete variable domain, with remaining parts taken from reference TRBV30 and TRBJ2-3, reads SQTIHQWPATLVQPVGSPLSLECTVEGTSNPNLYWYRQAAGRGLQLLFYSVGIGQISSEVPQNLSASRPQDRQFILSSKKLLLSDSGFYLCAWSSTGDGDTQYFGPGTRLTVL.

The chain couples TRBV27 to TRBJ1-4, with TRBD1 identical over 12 bases. Germline V gives CDR1 MNHEY, CDR2 SMNVEV (reference sequence). The V segment lost 7 bases and the J segment 4 bases; nucleotides outside the gene matches: 7. This CDR3 is built from 16 residues. CDR3 sequence: CASKEGQGAHNEKLFF. The CDR3 DNA is TGTGCCAGCAAAGAGGGACAGGGGGCTCATAATGAAAAACTGTTTTTT.

The chain has TRBV30 and TRBJ2-2, with D unclear. V lost 2 bases, J lost 2 bases, and 21 bases lay in between. The CDR3 runs to 18 residues. Germline loops: CDR1 GTSNPN, CDR2 SVGIG (reference sequence). This CDR3 is CAWSPPPRYELNTGELFF. The CDR3 bases are TGTGCCTGGAGTCCTCCTCCGCGGTACGAGTTAAACACCGGGGAGCTGTTTTTT.